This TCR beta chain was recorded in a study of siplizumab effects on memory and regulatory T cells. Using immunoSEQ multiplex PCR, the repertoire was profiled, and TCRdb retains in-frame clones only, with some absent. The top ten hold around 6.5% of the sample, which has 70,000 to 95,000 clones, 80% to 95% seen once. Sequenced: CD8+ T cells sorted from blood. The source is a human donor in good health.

CDR3 sequence: CASSPSNNQPQHF. The CDR3 DNA sequence: TGTGCCAGCAGTCCCAGCAACAATCAGCCCCAGCATTTT. J is TRBJ1-5 and V is TRBV27, with D uncertain. Between the trimmed V and J ends, which lost 5 bases and 3 bases, there was a span of 8 bases. Germline values: CDR1 MNHEY, CDR2 SMNVEV (reference sequence). The CDR3 runs 13 residues.